Described below is a single TCR beta chain sequence and its context. Everyone who took part was roughly 18 to 100 years old, and they came from about two dozen US areas. This sample stems from a study of blood T cell repertoires in COVID-19. Profiled with immunoSEQ multiplex PCR; TCRdb holds only in-frame clones, not every one. The data show 400,000 or so clones, around 87% seen once. The V and J ends lost 2 bases and 8 bases respectively, with 11 bases between them. The germline V gene has CDR1 SGHNT and CDR2 YYREEE (reference sequence). This CDR3 has 13 amino acids. Sequences were obtained from PBMCs or T cells enriched from blood (not recorded which). The sequence came from a man aged 40-55 years in a cohort exposed to, infected with or recovered from COVID-19 (not recorded which). The chain recombines TRBV5-4 with TRBJ2-1, with D possibly matching TRBD1 (5 bases). The CDR3: CASSFKWGDEQFF. Written as DNA, the CDR3 is TGTGCCAGCAGCTTCAAATGGGGCGATGAGCAGTTCTTC.